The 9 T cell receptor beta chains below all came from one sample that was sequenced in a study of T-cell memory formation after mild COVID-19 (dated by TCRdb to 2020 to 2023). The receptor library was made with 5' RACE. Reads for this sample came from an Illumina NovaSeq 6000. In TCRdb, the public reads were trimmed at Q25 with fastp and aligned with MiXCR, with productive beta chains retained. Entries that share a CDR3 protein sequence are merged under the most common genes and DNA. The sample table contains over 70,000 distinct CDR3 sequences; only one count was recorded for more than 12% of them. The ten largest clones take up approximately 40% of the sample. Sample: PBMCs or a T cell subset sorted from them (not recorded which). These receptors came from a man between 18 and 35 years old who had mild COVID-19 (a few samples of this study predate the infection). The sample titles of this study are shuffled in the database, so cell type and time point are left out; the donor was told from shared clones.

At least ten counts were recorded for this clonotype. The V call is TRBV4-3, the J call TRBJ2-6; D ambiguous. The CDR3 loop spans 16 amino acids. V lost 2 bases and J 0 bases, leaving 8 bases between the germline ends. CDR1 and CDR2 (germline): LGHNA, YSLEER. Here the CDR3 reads CASSQKAVSGANVLTF. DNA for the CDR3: TGCGCCAGCAGCCAAAAGGCGGTCTCTGGGGCCAACGTCCTGACTTTC.

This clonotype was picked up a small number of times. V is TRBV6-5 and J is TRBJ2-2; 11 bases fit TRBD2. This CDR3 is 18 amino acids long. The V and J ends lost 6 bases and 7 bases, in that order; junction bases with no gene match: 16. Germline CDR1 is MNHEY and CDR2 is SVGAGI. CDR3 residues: CASRHGTSGRFYGGELFF. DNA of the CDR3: TGTGCCAGCAGACACGGGACTAGCGGTCGGTTTTATGGCGGGGAGCTGTTTTTT.

The CDR3 DNA sequence: TGTGCCAGTATGACTAGCGGCTACGAGCAGTACGTC. It is translated as CASMTSGYEQYV. The rearrangement joins TRBV11-2 to TRBJ2-7; 9 nucleotides align to TRBD2. Germline V CDR1 and CDR2: SGHAT, FQNNGV. Trimming removed 9 bases from V and 3 bases from J; junction bases left unmatched: 3. This CDR3 has 12 residues.

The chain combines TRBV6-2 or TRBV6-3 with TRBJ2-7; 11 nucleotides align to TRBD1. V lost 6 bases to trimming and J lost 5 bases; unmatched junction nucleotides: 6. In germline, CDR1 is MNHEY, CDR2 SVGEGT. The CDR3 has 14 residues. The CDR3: CASRPRTGGHEQYF. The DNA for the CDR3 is TGTGCCAGCAGACCCCGGACAGGGGGCCACGAGCAGTACTTC.

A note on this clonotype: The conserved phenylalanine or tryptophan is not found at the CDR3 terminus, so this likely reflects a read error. CDR3 sequence (DNA): TGTGCCACCAGTGACCGCGGGACAGGGGATCAGCCCCAGCATTCT. The encoded protein is CATSDRGTGDQPQHS. V is TRBV24-1 and J is TRBJ1-5; 10 nucleotides align to TRBD1. The germline V gene has CDR1 KGHDR and CDR2 SFDVKD. The CDR3 spans 15 residues. V shed 4 bases and J 5 bases; nucleotides not matched to a gene: 4.

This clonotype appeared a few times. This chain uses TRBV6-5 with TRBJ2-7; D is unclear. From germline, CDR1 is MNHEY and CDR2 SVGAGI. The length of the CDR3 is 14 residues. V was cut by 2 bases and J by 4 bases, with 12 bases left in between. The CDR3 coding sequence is TGTGCCAGCAGTTACGCCGGGCACGGGTACGAGCAGTACGTC. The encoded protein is CASSYAGHGYEQYV.

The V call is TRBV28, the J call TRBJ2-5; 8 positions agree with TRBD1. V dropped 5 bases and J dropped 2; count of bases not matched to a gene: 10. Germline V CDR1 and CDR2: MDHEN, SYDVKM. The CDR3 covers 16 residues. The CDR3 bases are TGTGCCAGCAGTCTCGTCGGGACAGGCCTACAAGAGACCCAGTACTTC. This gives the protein CASSLVGTGLQETQYF.

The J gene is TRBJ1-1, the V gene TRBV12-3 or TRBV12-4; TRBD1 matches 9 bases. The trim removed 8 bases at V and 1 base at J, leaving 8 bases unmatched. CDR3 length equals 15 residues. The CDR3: CASVKKGQGNTEAFF. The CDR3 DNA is TGTGCCAGCGTCAAAAAGGGACAGGGGAACACTGAAGCTTTCTTT.

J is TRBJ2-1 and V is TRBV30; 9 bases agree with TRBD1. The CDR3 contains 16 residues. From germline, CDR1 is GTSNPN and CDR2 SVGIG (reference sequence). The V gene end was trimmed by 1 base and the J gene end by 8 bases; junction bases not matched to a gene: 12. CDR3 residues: CAWSGRRDRAKDEQFF. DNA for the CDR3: TGTGCCTGGAGTGGACGAAGGGACAGGGCGAAGGATGAGCAGTTCTTC.